This T cell receptor (beta chain) was documented in a study of blood T cell repertoires in COVID-19. The germline V and J ends were trimmed by 2 bases and 4 bases, with 12 bases remaining between them. Looked up from germline, CDR1 is SGHNT and CDR2 is YENEEA. CDR3 length equals 14 residues. Assay: immunoSEQ multiplex PCR; the TCRdb copy retains only in-frame clones and omits some. The sample records 180,000 or so clones, approximately 80% being singletons. The TCR was taken from a man between 45 and 60 years old who had recovered from COVID-19. Input material: PBMCs or T cells enriched from blood (not recorded which). The V gene is TRBV11-3, the J gene TRBJ2-7; perhaps TRBD1 as D (6 bases). CDR3 sequence: CASSLSRGSYEQYF. DNA of the CDR3: TGTGCCAGCAGCTTAAGCAGGGGATCTTACGAGCAGTACTTC.